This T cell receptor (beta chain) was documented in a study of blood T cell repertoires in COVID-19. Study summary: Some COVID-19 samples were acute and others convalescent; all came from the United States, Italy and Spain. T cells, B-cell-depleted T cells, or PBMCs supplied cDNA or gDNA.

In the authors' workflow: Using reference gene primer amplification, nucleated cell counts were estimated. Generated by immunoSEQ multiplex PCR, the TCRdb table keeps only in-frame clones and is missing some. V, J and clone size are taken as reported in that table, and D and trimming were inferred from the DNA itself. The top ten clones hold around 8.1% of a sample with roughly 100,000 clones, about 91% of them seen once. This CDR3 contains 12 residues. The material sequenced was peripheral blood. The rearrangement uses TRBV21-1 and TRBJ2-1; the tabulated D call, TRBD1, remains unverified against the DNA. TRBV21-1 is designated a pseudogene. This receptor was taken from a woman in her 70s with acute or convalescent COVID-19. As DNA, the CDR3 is TGTGCCAGCAGCGAACAGGGAAATGAGCAGTTCTTC. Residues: CASSEQGNEQFF.